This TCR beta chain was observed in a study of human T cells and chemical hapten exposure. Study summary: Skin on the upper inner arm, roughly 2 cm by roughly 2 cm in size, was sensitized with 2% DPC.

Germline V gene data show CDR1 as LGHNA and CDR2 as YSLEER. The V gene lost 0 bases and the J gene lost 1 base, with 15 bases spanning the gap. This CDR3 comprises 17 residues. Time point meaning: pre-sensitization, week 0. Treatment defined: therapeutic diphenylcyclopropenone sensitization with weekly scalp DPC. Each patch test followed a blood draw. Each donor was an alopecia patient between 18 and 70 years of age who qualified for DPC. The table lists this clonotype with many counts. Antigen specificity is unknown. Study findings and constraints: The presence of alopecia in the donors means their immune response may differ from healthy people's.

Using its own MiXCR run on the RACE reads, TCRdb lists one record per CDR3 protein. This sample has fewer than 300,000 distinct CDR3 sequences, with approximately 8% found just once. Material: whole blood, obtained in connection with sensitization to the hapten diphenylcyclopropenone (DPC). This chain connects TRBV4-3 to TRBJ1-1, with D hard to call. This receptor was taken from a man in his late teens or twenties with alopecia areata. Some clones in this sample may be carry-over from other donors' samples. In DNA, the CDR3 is TGCGCCAGCAGCCAAGAGTGGGTTTTCGACCGGAACACTGAAGCTTTCTTT. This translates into CASSQEWVFDRNTEAFF.